Below, one T cell receptor (beta chain) is given with its context. The target antigen is unknown. These data belong to a study of cytomegalovirus exposure and HLA in healthy donors. This CDR3 is 16 amino acids long. CDR1 is LNHDA and CDR2 is SQIVND in the germline V gene (reference sequence). With V trimmed by 4 bases and J by 9 bases, 13 bases remained unmatched. General study points: Immune exposure information available was restricted to CMV serostatus.

This PCR relied on a set of 60 Vbeta primers and 13 Jbeta primers. TCRdb's table, derived via immunoSEQ multiplex PCR, lists solely in-frame clones and lacks some. The sample yields under 200,000 clones, of which the top ten take up approximately 6.4%. These donors, healthy bone marrow donors, were studied. This rearrangement joins TRBV19 to TRBJ2-1, with TRBD2 matching 9 bases. This TCR was sampled from a man aged 25-45 years in good health and CMV-seronegative. Sequenced input: PBMCs. The CDR3 loop is CASSNPRAGGSGEQFF. In nucleotides, the CDR3 is TGTGCCAGTAGTAACCCTAGGGCGGGAGGGAGCGGTGAGCAGTTCTTC.